The rows below give T cell receptor beta chains drawn from one sample of a study of CD8 T cells in Susac syndrome. TCRdb reprocessed the immunoSEQ multiplex PCR reads via MiXCR and lists one record per CDR3 protein. The sample records roughly 100,000 distinct CDR3 sequences, approximately 94% being singletons. Sequencing was carried out using CD8+ T cells from PBMCs. These receptors all come from a human donor with Susac syndrome. CDR3s include the opening cysteine and the closing phenylalanine or tryptophan. The D gene is left open where the match is weak. Some rows mark clone size as missing; the rest say once, few, many or name a class of expanded clone.

d_gene | j_gene | abundance | v_gene | CDR3nt | CDR3aa
- | TRBJ2-3 | - | TRBV6-2/TRBV6-3 | TGTGCCAGCAGTTACGGGCCGCCGGGACACCTCACAGATACGCAGTATTTT | CASSYGPPGHLTDTQYF
TRBD1 | TRBJ2-7 | - | TRBV6-5 | TGTGCCAGCAGCCCCAACAGGGGAGAGCAGTACTTC | CASSPNRGEQYF
TRBD1 | TRBJ2-7 | few | TRBV12-3/TRBV12-4 | TGTGCCAGCAGTTTAGTAGGGGGCGCCTACGAGCAGTACTTC | CASSLVGGAYEQYF
TRBD1 | TRBJ2-7 | - | TRBV20-1 | TGCAGTGCTAGAGGATTAAGGACAGGGGACTACGAGCAGTACTTC | CSARGLRTGDYEQYF
- | TRBJ2-4 | - | TRBV7-9 | TGTGCCAGCAGCTTATCCACGGAAGGCATTCAGTACTTC | CASSLSTEGIQYF
- | TRBJ1-1 | - | TRBV19 | TGTGCCAGTAGTCGAACGGAAATGAACACTGAAGCTTTCTTT | CASSRTEMNTEAFF
TRBD2 | TRBJ2-5 | - | TRBV3-1 | TGTGCCAGCAGCTACCCCCTGGCTAGCGGGGACCAAGAGACCCAGTACTTC | CASSYPLASGDQETQYF
- | TRBJ2-4 | - | TRBV9 | TGTGCCAGCAGCGTTGGGGATGGGATTTTTGATCAGTACTTC | CASSVGDGIFDQYF
- | TRBJ2-7 | - | TRBV5-1 | TGCGCCAGCAGCTTGGCGGGTATCGAGCAGTACTTC | CASSLAGIEQYF
- | TRBJ2-2 | - | TRBV2 | TGTGCCAGCACTGCGGGGCGCACCGGGGAGCTGTTTTTT | CASTAGRTGELFF
- | TRBJ2-4 | - | TRBV9 | TGTGCCAGCAGGGGGCCCGAAAACATTCAGTACTTC | CASRGPENIQYF
- | TRBJ2-3 | - | TRBV15 | TGTGCCACCAGCAGAGAGCGGGGCGGCACAGATACGCAGTATTTT | CATSRERGGTDTQYF
- | TRBJ2-7 | - | TRBV29-1 | TGCAGCGTTGAAGACCTTAACTACGAGCAGTACTTC | CSVEDLNYEQYF
- | TRBJ1-2 | - | TRBV3-1 | TGTGCCAGCAGCCAAGATTCGCAGGGGCCCAGCTATGGCTACACCTTC | CASSQDSQGPSYGYTF
- | TRBJ1-5 | once | TRBV7-9 | TGTGCCAGCAGCCCGGGGGGGGATGGTCAGCCCCAGCATTTT | CASSPGGDGQPQHF
TRBD2 | TRBJ2-1 | - | TRBV7-8 | TGTGCCAGCAGAATCAGCGGGGGGGCATCCGAGCAGTTCTTC | CASRISGGASEQFF
- | TRBJ2-5 | - | TRBV4-1 | TGCGCCAGCAGCCAAGATGGACGGGAAGAGACCCAGTACTTC | CASSQDGREETQYF
- | TRBJ1-2 | - | TRBV14 | TGTGCCAGCAGCCAAGTTGTGGATGGCTACACCTTC | CASSQVVDGYTF
- | TRBJ1-1 | - | TRBV15 | TGTGCCACCACCGCGGGCAGGGGAGCCCCATCCGCGAACACTGAAGCTTTCTTT | CATTAGRGAPSANTEAFF
- | TRBJ1-2 | - | TRBV6-6 | TGTGCCAGCAGTGGGGTGTACTATGGCTACACCTTC | CASSGVYYGYTF
TRBD2 | TRBJ2-7 | - | TRBV20-1 | TGCAGTGCCCCCGGGGCGGGGGGGTTCGAGTACGAGCAGTACTTC | CSAPGAGGFEYEQYF
TRBD2 | TRBJ2-1 | - | TRBV7-3 | TGTGCCAGCAGCTTAAGCCCGGGGGGGCCAAATGAGCAGTTCTTC | CASSLSPGGPNEQFF
- | TRBJ1-1 | - | TRBV5-1 | TGCGCCAGCAGCGATCCTGGGGGCACTGAAGCTTTCTTT | CASSDPGGTEAFF
- | TRBJ1-5 | - | TRBV9 | TGTGCCAGCAGCGTAGGTCTTGGTGGACACCCTGGGGATCAGCCCCAGCATTTT | CASSVGLGGHPGDQPQHF
TRBD1 | TRBJ1-2 | - | TRBV13 | TGTGCCAGCAGCTTAAGTGGGACAGGGCCTGGCTACACCTTC | CASSLSGTGPGYTF
- | TRBJ1-6 | once | TRBV12-2 | TGTGCAAGTCGCTTAGCGGCGGGAGACAGAGGGCAGATTCGGAGTTCACCCCTCCACTTT | CASRLAAGDRGQIRSSPLHF
- | TRBJ2-6 | - | TRBV9 | TGTGCCAGCAGCGCCAGGGTCTCTGGGGCCAACGTCCTGACTTTC | CASSARVSGANVLTF
- | TRBJ1-2 | - | TRBV20-1 | TGCAGTGCTAGAGTTATGGAGTCCTATGGCTACACCTTC | CSARVMESYGYTF
- | TRBJ1-1 | - | TRBV20-1 | TGCAGTGCTAGGGGCTACATGAACACTGAAGCTTTCTTT | CSARGYMNTEAFF
- | TRBJ1-2 | once | TRBV6-2/TRBV6-3 | TGTGCCAGCATTAAACCTGACAGAGCCCGATATGGCTACACCTTC | CASIKPDRARYGYTF
- | TRBJ1-5 | - | TRBV21-1 | TGTGCCAGCTGGACCTTAGGACAGGGGACGGACCAGGGCAATCAGCCCCAGCATTTT | CASWTLGQGTDQGNQPQHF
TRBD2 | TRBJ2-7 | - | TRBV7-9 | TGTGCCAGCAGCCCCCGCGGGGAGCGGGGGGACTACGAGCAGTACTTC | CASSPRGERGDYEQYF
- | TRBJ2-1 | - | TRBV5-1 | TGCGCCAGCAGCTTGGTGGGGGGGGCCAATGAGCAGTTCTTC | CASSLVGGANEQFF
- | TRBJ2-1 | - | TRBV12-3/TRBV12-4 | TGTGCCAGCAGCTACTTGGCCGAGCAGTTCTTC | CASSYLAEQFF
TRBD1 | TRBJ2-7 | - | TRBV19 | TGTGCCAGTAGTTTGGACAGGGGAAGCGACGAGCAGTACTTC | CASSLDRGSDEQYF
TRBD1 | TRBJ1-5 | - | TRBV5-6 | TGTGCCAGCAGCTTGGGGACAGGCCCAGAGCTCCAGCATTTT | CASSLGTGPELQHF
- | TRBJ2-7 | - | TRBV20-1 | TGCAGTGCTAGTCCCAACCCTACAGGTTACGAGCAGTACTTC | CSASPNPTGYEQYF
TRBD1 | TRBJ1-1 | - | TRBV10-3 | TGTGCCATCAGTGCGGACAGGGAGACTGAAGCTTTCTTT | CAISADRETEAFF
- | TRBJ2-7 | - | TRBV7-9 | TGTGCCAGCAGCCCCTCCCATCGGACAGCCTTCGAGCAGTACTTC | CASSPSHRTAFEQYF
- | TRBJ2-5 | - | TRBV9 | TGTGCCAGCAGCGTCGGTTCGTCACAAGAGACCCAGTACTTC | CASSVGSSQETQYF
TRBD2 | TRBJ2-3 | - | TRBV27 | TGTGCCAGCAGTCCGAGACTAGCCGACACAGATACGCAGTATTTT | CASSPRLADTDTQYF
- | TRBJ2-5 | - | TRBV14 | TGTGCCAGCAGCCATCTAGTCGACCTACAAGAGACCCAGTACTTC | CASSHLVDLQETQYF
- | TRBJ1-1 | - | TRBV5-6 | TGTGCCAGCAGCTTGATTGGCACGAACACTGAAGCTTTCTTT | CASSLIGTNTEAFF
TRBD2 | TRBJ2-5 | once | TRBV12-3/TRBV12-4 | TGTGCCAGCAGCCCCGTTGCGGGGGGGCCGGAGACCCAGTACTTC | CASSPVAGGPETQYF
- | TRBJ1-5 | - | TRBV12-3/TRBV12-4 | TGTGCCAGCGCCGAGTGGGCAAGCAATCAGCCCCAGCATTTT | CASAEWASNQPQHF
- | TRBJ2-5 | - | TRBV12-3/TRBV12-4 | TGTGCCAGCAGTTTTATGTGGGAGACCCAGTACTTC | CASSFMWETQYF
TRBD2 | TRBJ2-1 | - | TRBV7-8 | TGTGCCAGCAGCTCTACTAGCGGGGGGGCTTATGAGCAGTTCTTC | CASSSTSGGAYEQFF
TRBD2 | TRBJ2-7 | - | TRBV27 | TGTGCCAGCAGGGTTAGGCGGGGGGCTTCCTACGAGCAGTACTTC | CASRVRRGASYEQYF
- | TRBJ2-7 | - | TRBV5-1 | TGCGCCAGCAGCCTGACAGACTTCGACGAGCAGTACTTC | CASSLTDFDEQYF
- | TRBJ2-3 | once | TRBV7-2 | TGTGCCAGCAGCCAACTCCATCCAGATACGCAGTATTTT | CASSQLHPDTQYF
- | TRBJ2-3 | - | TRBV21-1 | TGTGCCAAAGCGGGGGGCGAGACAGATACGCAGTATTTT | CAKAGGETDTQYF
TRBD1 | TRBJ2-3 | - | TRBV9 | TGTGCCAGCAGCGTAGGGACAGGGGATACGCAGTATTTT | CASSVGTGDTQYF
- | TRBJ1-2 | - | TRBV7-2 | TGTGCCAGCAGCTTTCCCGGACAGCTTAGGGGCTACACCTTC | CASSFPGQLRGYTF
- | TRBJ1-2 | - | TRBV6-6 | TGTGCCAGCAGTCCTACAGGGTTGGGAGGTGGCTACACCTTC | CASSPTGLGGGYTF
- | TRBJ1-2 | - | TRBV19 | TGTGCCAGCACGGACGGGTTCTATGGCTACACCTTC | CASTDGFYGYTF